This paragraph covers one T cell receptor (beta chain) sequence. An end of the junction does not agree with germline; a read error may underlie this. Each CDR3 protein gets one entry after TCRdb re-called the 5' RACE reads with MiXCR. This table holds roughly 60,000 distinct CDR3 sequences, less than 4% found once. Stored at -80 C, 2 million PBMCs were the source of the unsorted libraries. The data were obtained in a study of neurological immune-mediated disorders. The overall study: Secondary progressive cases numbered 3 among the 34 multiple sclerosis patients, while the other 31 were relapsing-remitting.

CDR3 length equals 14 residues. The V gene's germline CDR1 is LGHNA and CDR2 YSLEER. The genes are TRBV4-3 and TRBJ1-6; D gene uncertain. Sequencing was performed on PBMCs. The clonotype was recovered from a woman aged 45-65 years with multiple sclerosis. DNA for the CDR3: TGCGCCAGCAGCCAAGATTCCGGAGGATCACCCCTCAACTTT. Its translation: CASSQDSGGSPLNF.